This T cell receptor beta chain comes out of a study of CD8+ T cells in alopecia areata (dated by TCRdb to between 2017 and 2018). Background on the whole study: The treated patients took part in an open-label pilot trial in which moderate-to-severe alopecia areata was treated with oral tofacitinib at 5 to 10 mg twice daily. Tofacitinib was given for 6 to 18 months, followed by 6 months of follow-up off drug to assess delayed response and recurrence. High-throughput TCRbeta sequencing was used to examine T cell clonal expansion in alopecia areata in both the C3H/HeJ mouse model and human patients. In humans, TCRbeta sequencing was performed on scalp tissue and on sorted CD4+ and CD8+ peripheral blood T cells from healthy controls and from patients with patchy or totalis/universalis alopecia areata. Patients on tofacitinib were biopsied at baseline and after 4 and 24 weeks of treatment, and several of the patients also had a later scalp biopsy. Scalp clonality was compared across normal scalp (n=4), patchy alopecia areata scalp (n=8), and alopecia totalis/universalis scalp (n=8). RNA came from the PAXgene miRNA kit for fixed scalp, the miRNeasy kit for PBMCs, and the RNeasy kit for mouse skin. immunoSEQ multiplex PCR using 35 Vbeta forward primers and 13 Jbeta reverse primers was used to amplify TCRbeta CDR3 regions.

The time point label on this specimen signifies: baseline before oral tofacitinib. Lesional scalp punch biopsies and peripheral blood were obtained from alopecia areata patients. After PBMCs were isolated by density centrifugation and stained for CD3, CD4 and CD8, a FACSAria was used to sort CD4+ and CD8+ T cells. Library prep was done by the immunoSEQ multiplex PCR assay. For TCR sequencing, RNA was extracted from every sample and reverse transcribed into cDNA to serve as template. First-strand cDNA was synthesized using SuperScript III with a 2:1 mix of oligo-dT and random hexamers. Amplification bias was assessed with a synthetic immune receptor repertoire, and residual bias was removed computationally. Under the source paper's analysis protocol: Raw reads were preprocessed to remove errors, and CDR3 was defined by IMGT conventions from the conserved cysteine to phenylalanine. Clonality was calculated as 1 minus Shannon entropy normalized by log2 of the number of productive unique TCRs. Whether scalp clones were CD4 or CD8 was inferred by matching scalp TCRbeta sequences against CD4 and CD8 repertoires sorted from blood. As stored in TCRdb, this immuneACCESS dataset retains in-frame rearrangements with V and J assigned. A fraction of the clones does not appear; measured against another copy, unresolved V genes explain less than half of the discrepancy, and the remainder lacks a known reason. V and J calls and clone size are given by that table; D and trimming were obtained from the DNA. The sample data list about 140,000 clones, and approximately 51% of these were observed just once. Over 0.75% of the sample goes to the ten largest clones.

For CDR1 and CDR2, the germline V gene lists MNHNS and SASEGT. V loses 4 bases of germline sequence and J loses 7 bases, and the interval between the two ends is 8 bases. The CDR3 contains 12 residues, cysteine and phenylalanine counted. Only CDR3 DNA remains: 36 bases, in frame from the first base. The paper's findings and limits, for the study overall: Unlike mouse skin, which is dominated by gammadelta T cells, normal human skin has resident alphabeta T cells that are also sequenced, and this complicates analysis of the scalp TCR repertoire. Compared with normal scalp, lesional scalp had higher clonality and more expanded CD8+ clones, particularly in alopecia totalis/universalis, a pattern that suggests antigenic drive. Shared TCR sequences between patients were less evident than in mice, which may be partly attributable to HLA diversity in the patient population.

With regard to this clone: The antigen it recognizes is unknown. Per-base qualities were not stored, and no clone one base away is much larger.

This sequence uses TRBV6-1 and TRBJ2-1, with the D gene possibly TRBD1 or TRBD2, each one fitting 5 bases. Specimen: CD4+ T cells sorted from blood, collected at week 0. This receptor was taken from a human donor with alopecia areata. This receptor has the CDR3 CASSVWGNEQFF. The nucleotide sequence is given as TGTGCCAGCAGTGTGTGGGGGAATGAGCAGTTCTTC.